The 31 T cell receptor beta chains given below trace back to one sample, sequenced in a study of T cells after yellow fever vaccination. TCRdb fed the 5' RACE reads into MiXCR, producing one record per CDR3 protein. The repertoire holds a few hundred thousand distinct CDR3 sequences, with about 7% as singletons. The material sequenced was CD4+ T cells sorted from PBMCs, taken 15 days after the yellow fever booster vaccination. These receptors originate from a man aged 25 to 40 who received the YFV17D yellow fever vaccine.

This clonotype was seen ten or more times. The chain has TRBV12-3 or TRBV12-4 and TRBJ2-2; D gene ambiguous. CDR3 length equals 16 residues. V lost 1 base to trimming and J lost 5 bases, with 14 bases between them. Here the CDR3 DNA reads TGTGCCAGCAGTTTAGATCCCCGGCGTTCTACCGGGGAGCTGTTTTTT. It is translated as CASSLDPRRSTGELFF.

The J gene is TRBJ2-3, the V gene TRBV29-1; 9 bases fit TRBD2. Trimming removed 6 bases from V and 6 bases from J; junction bases left unmatched: 4. The germline V gene has CDR1 SQVTM and CDR2 ANQGSEA. The CDR3 consists of 12 residues. This CDR3 reads CSVGLATDTQYF. The CDR3 coding sequence is TGCAGCGTCGGACTAGCGACCGATACGCAGTATTTT.

In its sample, this clonotype was seen many times. The CDR3: CASNLLGGRNTEAFF. As DNA, the CDR3 is TGTGCCAGCAACCTGCTAGGGGGTCGGAACACTGAAGCTTTCTTT. This chain uses TRBV6-5 with TRBJ1-1; perhaps TRBD1 as D (6 bases). Germline lookup yields CDR1 MNHEY and CDR2 SVGAGI. Trimming left V 7 bases short and J 1 base short, with 16 bases between. The CDR3 length is 15 residues.

This clonotype was seen only a few times. This sequence joins TRBV11-2 and TRBJ2-2; 7 nucleotides agree with TRBD1. The V gene's germline CDR1 is SGHAT and CDR2 FQNNGV. The CDR3 length is 17 residues. J lost 0 bases, V lost 0 bases, and 4 bases had no gene match. CDR3 amino acids: CASSLDRDRANTGELFF. The DNA of the CDR3 is TGTGCCAGCAGCTTAGATCGTGACAGGGCGAACACCGGGGAGCTGTTTTTT.

CDR3 amino acids: CASSLATNTEAFF. As DNA, the CDR3 is TGCGCCAGCAGCTTGGCGACGAACACTGAAGCTTTCTTT. The chain carries TRBV5-1 and TRBJ1-1, with D uncertain. V gave up 0 bases and J gave up 1 base, with 4 bases separating them. The CDR3 runs to 13 residues. CDR1 and CDR2 (germline): SGHRS, YFSETQ. Based on the CDR3 plus reference TRBV5-1 and TRBJ1-1, the full variable domain is KAGVTQTPRYLIKTRGQQVTLSCSPISGHRSVSWYQQTPGQGLQFLFEYFSETQRNKGNFPGRFSGRQFSNSRSEMNVSTLELGDSALYLCASSLATNTEAFFGQGTRLTVV.

This clonotype showed up just a few times. The chain uses TRBV29-1 and TRBJ2-5; the D gene is possibly TRBD2 (6 bases). Per the germline V gene, CDR1 is SQVTM and CDR2 is ANQGSEA. CDR3 length: 13 residues. Here the CDR3 DNA reads TGCTCTCTCTCGGGGGTTGTAGGAGAGACCCAGTACTTC. Amino acids: CSLSGVVGETQYF. Based on the CDR3 plus reference TRBV29-1 and TRBJ2-5, the full variable domain is SAVISQKPSRDICQRGTSLTIQCQVDSQVTMMFWYRQQPGQSLTLIATANQGSEATYESGFVIDKFPISRPNLTFSTLTVSNMSPEDSSIYLCSLSGVVGETQYFGPGTRLLVL.

This clonotype has a handful of counts. V gene TRBV4-1 combines with J gene TRBJ1-2; a weak D match, TRBD1 (5 bases). Germline V CDR1 and CDR2: MGHRA, YSYEKL. This CDR3 is built from 16 residues. Between the trimmed V and J ends, which lost 4 bases and 7 bases, there was a span of 22 bases. This CDR3 reads CASSLAQEGGRSGYTF. The CDR3 coding sequence is TGCGCCAGCAGCCTCGCACAGGAGGGAGGGCGATCTGGCTACACCTTC.

This clonotype was counted ten times or more. The J gene is TRBJ2-4, the V gene TRBV18; 7 nucleotides align to TRBD2. V dropped 4 bases and J dropped 3; count of bases not matched to a gene: 6. Germline-derived CDR1 and CDR2 are KGHSH and LQKENI. The CDR3 extends over 15 amino acids. The CDR3 loop is CASSQSGKVKNIQYF. In DNA form, the CDR3 reads TGTGCCAGCTCACAAAGCGGGAAGGTCAAAAACATTCAGTACTTC.

This clonotype came up a few times. In DNA, the CDR3 is TGTGCCAGCAGCCCGGCATGGGAGCAGTACTTC. Translated, it gives CASSPAWEQYF. The rearrangement links TRBV7-9 to TRBJ2-7; no firm D call. Trimming shortened V by 5 bases and J by 7 bases, and 9 bases separated the two germline ends. The germline V gene encodes CDR1 SEHNR and CDR2 FQNEAQ (reference sequence). The CDR3 runs to 11 residues. Combining the CDR3 with reference TRBV7-9 and TRBJ2-7 gives the whole variable domain DTGVSQNPRHKITKRGQNVTFRCDPISEHNRLYWYRQTLGQGPEFLTYFQNEAQLEKSRLLSDRFSAERPKGSFSTLEIQRTEQGDSAMYLCASSPAWEQYFGPGTRLTVT.

This clonotype was picked up many times. This chain joins TRBV6-2 or TRBV6-3 and TRBJ1-5; D perhaps matches TRBD1 (5 bases). Germline values: CDR1 MNHEY, CDR2 SVGEGT. The CDR3 loop spans 16 amino acids. Trimming removed 4 bases at V and 4 bases at J, with 17 bases between. The CDR3 spells CASSSVSGTWNQPQHF. The CDR3 DNA sequence: TGTGCCAGCAGTTCCGTATCCGGGACGTGGAATCAGCCCCAGCATTTT.

The chain links TRBV9 to TRBJ2-7; 7 nucleotides line up with TRBD2. This CDR3 contains 14 residues. V shed 0 bases, J shed 7 bases, and the junction held 7 bases outside the gene matches. Germline CDR1 and CDR2: SGDLS and YYNGEE. The CDR3 protein is CASSVEAGSREQYF. In nucleotides, the CDR3 is TGTGCCAGCAGCGTAGAAGCGGGATCACGGGAGCAGTACTTC.

This chain connects TRBV4-3 to TRBJ2-3; D unresolved. This CDR3 contains 15 residues. V lost 2 bases, J lost 2 bases, and 11 bases lay in between. Germline-derived CDR1 and CDR2 are LGHNA and YSLEER. CDR3 coding DNA: TGCGCCAGCAGCCAAACTGTGGGGTCCACAGATACGCAGTATTTT. It specifies CASSQTVGSTDTQYF.

This clonotype was observed a few times. The V call is TRBV12-3 or TRBV12-4, the J call TRBJ1-6; D not resolved. V was shortened by 3 bases and J by 10 bases, with 16 bases between the two germline ends. This CDR3 spans 15 amino acids. CDR3 sequence (DNA): TGTGCCAGCAGTTTTCGAGGTGTAGCAAACTCACCCCTCCACTTT. This translates into CASSFRGVANSPLHF.

This clonotype appeared many times. The chain employs TRBV12-3 or TRBV12-4 and TRBJ2-5; D is possibly TRBD2 (5 bases). This CDR3 is built from 13 residues. The germline V and J ends were trimmed by 3 bases and 5 bases, with 10 bases remaining between them. The CDR3 nucleotides are TGTGCCAGCAGTTTGGGTGGGGAGGAGACCCAGTACTTC. This sequence encodes CASSLGGEETQYF.

In this sample, this clonotype turned up a few times. CDR3 bases: TGTGCCAGCAGCGCCCACCCGGGACTTTCCGGCGGGGAGCTGTTTTTT. This encodes CASSAHPGLSGGELFF. V and J are TRBV7-2 and TRBJ2-2; D may be TRBD2 (6 bases). The CDR3 runs 16 residues. Germline CDR1 SGHTA, CDR2 FQGNSA. The germline V and J ends were trimmed by 5 bases and 7 bases, with 20 bases remaining between them.

This clonotype was seen ten or more times. V gene TRBV10-2 combines with J gene TRBJ2-3; tentative D call: TRBD2 (5 bases). Trimming pared 4 bases from V and 1 base from J, leaving 12 bases between. Germline V gene sequence: CDR1 WSHSY, CDR2 SAAADI. The CDR3 contains 15 residues. The CDR3 DNA sequence: TGCGCCAGCAGTGGAGGAGCGGCGGGCACAGATACGCAGTATTTT. Translation gives CASSGGAAGTDTQYF.

In this sample, this clonotype turned up a few times. The genes are TRBV20-1 and TRBJ1-6; TRBD1 aligns across 10 bases. The CDR3 is made up of 15 amino acids. V lost 1 base and J lost 10; bases outside the gene matches: 7. Germline CDR1 DFQATT, CDR2 SNEGSKA (reference sequence). This chain's CDR3 is CSARAGGDRGSPLHF. CDR3 coding DNA: TGCAGTGCTAGAGCTGGGGGGGACAGGGGCTCACCCCTCCACTTT.

This clonotype has a handful of counts. V usage is TRBV5-1 and J usage is TRBJ2-2; 8 nucleotides line up with TRBD1. Germline CDR1 and CDR2: SGHRS and YFSETQ. The CDR3 is 16 residues long. Trimming at V came to 2 bases and at J to 0 bases, leaving 3 bases not matched to a gene. The CDR3 spells CASSLRTGTNTGELFF. The CDR3 DNA sequence: TGCGCCAGCAGCTTACGGACAGGGACGAACACCGGGGAGCTGTTTTTT. The full variable domain, rest sourced from reference TRBV5-1 and TRBJ2-2, is KAGVTQTPRYLIKTRGQQVTLSCSPISGHRSVSWYQQTPGQGLQFLFEYFSETQRNKGNFPGRFSGRQFSNSRSEMNVSTLELGDSALYLCASSLRTGTNTGELFFGEGSRLTVL.

This clonotype was observed many times. The rearrangement uses TRBV12-3 or TRBV12-4 and TRBJ2-7; 8 bases map to TRBD2. With 0 bases clipped from V and 1 base from J, the junction kept 8 bases outside the gene matches. The CDR3 has 17 amino acids. The DNA for the CDR3 is TGTGCCAGCAGTTTAGCGGGCGGGGGGAGTTTATCCTACGAGCAGTACTTC. It translates to CASSLAGGGSLSYEQYF.

About this clonotype: One junction end disagrees with the germline gene, perhaps due to a read error. The chain couples TRBV20-1 to TRBJ2-3; TRBD2 matches at 8 bases. The CDR3 extends over 15 amino acids. The V gene's germline CDR1 is DFQATT and CDR2 SNEGSKA (reference sequence). CDR3 in DNA: TGCTGTGCTAGAGCGAGACTAGCGCACACAGATACGCAGTATTTT. The encoded protein is CCARARLAHTDTQYF.

The chain is built from TRBV30 and TRBJ2-7; D is possibly TRBD2 (7 bases). CDR1 and CDR2 from the germline V gene are GTSNPN and SVGIG (reference sequence). This CDR3 region has 13 residues. V dropped 3 bases and J dropped 5 bases, with 14 bases sitting between them. CDR3 region: CAWRVQGGHEQYF. CDR3 coding DNA: TGTGCCTGGAGAGTACAGGGAGGGCACGAGCAGTACTTC.

This clonotype occurred a few times. The chain joins TRBV14 to TRBJ2-6; 8 nucleotides match TRBD1. CDR1 and CDR2 (germline): SGHDN, FVKESK. V was pared by 3 bases and J by 9 bases, with 13 bases of the junction left unmatched. The CDR3 is 17 residues long. The DNA of the CDR3 is TGTGCCAGCAGCCACCCGGGGACAGGCCCTCGGGTCAACGTCCTGACTTTC. It is translated as CASSHPGTGPRVNVLTF.

The chain uses TRBV23-1 and TRBJ1-6; D might be TRBD1 (5 bases). TRBV23-1 is sorted into the ORF group, with uncertain function. V was cut by 3 bases and J by 10 bases, with 22 bases left in between. CDR3 length: 17 amino acids. CDR3 region: CASSHCRWDAFGSPLHF. CDR3 nucleotide sequence: TGCGCCAGCAGTCATTGCCGCTGGGACGCCTTTGGATCACCCCTCCACTTT.

This sequence joins TRBV7-2 and TRBJ2-6; D ambiguous. V gave up 5 bases and J gave up 3 bases, with 8 bases separating them. The CDR3 loop spans 14 amino acids. Germline lookup yields CDR1 SGHTA and CDR2 FQGNSA. The CDR3 coding sequence is TGTGCCAGCAGCCGACTCAATGGGGCCAACGTCCTGACTTTC. Encoded protein: CASSRLNGANVLTF.

At least ten counts were recorded for this clonotype. This chain joins TRBV29-1 and TRBJ2-5; possible D gene TRBD1, 6 bases. The V end lost 4 bases, the J end lost 5 bases, and 20 bases lay between the germline ends. Germline V gives CDR1 SQVTM, CDR2 ANQGSEA. This CDR3 spans 15 amino acids. The CDR3 bases are TGCAGCGTTGGTTTCCCGTGGGGGCAATATGAGACCCAGTACTTC. Amino acid sequence: CSVGFPWGQYETQYF.

This clonotype was seen a handful of times. This rearrangement joins TRBV6-6 to TRBJ2-2; the D is unclear. Between the trimmed V and J ends, which lost 4 bases and 5 bases, there was a span of 5 bases. CDR1 and CDR2 (germline): MNHNY, SVGAGI (reference sequence). The length of the CDR3 is 12 residues. The CDR3 is CASSWGTGELFF. In DNA, the CDR3 is TGTGCCAGCAGTTGGGGAACCGGGGAGCTGTTTTTT.

This clonotype was seen more than once but under ten times. The chain recombines TRBV30 with TRBJ1-1; D gene uncertain. Per germline, CDR1 GTSNPN and CDR2 SVGIG (reference sequence). The CDR3 sequence is 17 residues long. Trimming removed 3 bases at V and 1 base at J, with 21 bases between. The CDR3 DNA sequence: TGTGCCTGGAGCCTAACCCGTTATCGGACGGGGAACACTGAAGCTTTCTTT. The encoded protein is CAWSLTRYRTGNTEAFF.

V and J are TRBV28 and TRBJ2-3; perhaps TRBD1 as D (5 bases). There are 14 residues in the CDR3. With 10 bases removed from V and 1 base from J, the gap between germline ends came to 15 bases. CDR1 is MDHEN and CDR2 is SYDVKM in the germline V gene. The CDR3, as DNA: TGTGCCACCCTGGTTCCGACAGGCACAGATACGCAGTATTTT. It codes for CATLVPTGTDTQYF.

The genes are TRBV18 and TRBJ2-7; D is uncertain. Between the trimmed V and J ends, which lost 3 bases and 0 bases, there was a span of 9 bases. Germline V lookup: CDR1 KGHSH, CDR2 LQKENI. There are 14 residues in the CDR3. DNA for the CDR3: TGTGCCAGCTCACCTGCAGTCGGCTCCTACGAGCAGTACTTC. Protein sequence: CASSPAVGSYEQYF.

The chain uses TRBV6-6 and TRBJ2-3; unclear D gene. The CDR3 is made up of 12 amino acids. The V gene lost 6 bases and the J gene lost 4 bases, with 8 bases spanning the gap. Germline V gene sequence: CDR1 MNHNY, CDR2 SVGAGI (reference sequence). The CDR3 nucleotides are TGTGCCAGCAGGCCGACCTCAGATACGCAGTATTTT. Protein sequence: CASRPTSDTQYF.

This clonotype has ten or more counts. The DNA of the CDR3 is TGTGCCAGCAGCCAGTACCGAGATCAGCCCCAGCATTTT. Translating it yields CASSQYRDQPQHF. The chain carries TRBV6-2 or TRBV6-3 and TRBJ1-5; D gene unclear. Germline V gene data show CDR1 as MNHEY and CDR2 as SVGEGT. The germline V and J ends were trimmed by 6 bases and 5 bases, with 11 bases remaining between them. The length of the CDR3 is 13 residues.